The T cell receptor (beta chain) under discussion was sequenced for a study of blood T cell repertoires in COVID-19. Study as a whole: The cDNA or gDNA used as material had been derived from T cells, B-cell-depleted T cells, or PBMCs.

Original analysis: Reference gene primers were amplified, and this amplification served to estimate nucleated cell counts. Produced via immunoSEQ multiplex PCR; TCRdb's table is partial and in-frame only. D and trimming were read from the DNA, whereas the V and J calls and clone size are those reported in that table. This sample carries 60,000 to 75,000 clones, almost 90% of them seen once, and the ten largest clones take about 18%. The V segment lost 4 bases and the J segment 7 bases; nucleotides outside the gene matches: 5. The CDR3 extends over 14 amino acids. Germline CDR1 is SGHRS and CDR2 is YFSETQ.

V and J are TRBV5-1 and TRBJ1-4, with 9 bases that match TRBD1. The specimen sequenced was peripheral blood. This sequence originates from a woman of 80 years or more with active COVID-19. The CDR3: CASSLGQGTEKLFF. The CDR3 DNA follows: TGCGCCAGCAGCCTCGGACAGGGGACTGAAAAACTGTTTTTT.